The text below deals with one T cell receptor beta chain. Antigen specificity is unknown. This record belongs to a study of CD8 T cells in ankylosing spondylitis. CDR1 SGHAT and CDR2 FQNNGV come from the germline V gene. This CDR3 is 16 amino acids long. Trimming cost V 0 bases and J 5 bases; bases outside gene matches: 10. 5'-RACE, quantitative and with molecular barcodes, yielded the TCR beta libraries. TCRdb re-derived calls from the 5' RACE reads in MiXCR, one entry per CDR3 protein. The sample has 220,000 or so distinct CDR3 sequences; around 17% are singletons. Study results and limitations: Ankylosing spondylitis blood appeared to be characterized by a TCR beta motif of under 10 highly homologous variants.

This TCR came from a male donor with ankylosing spondylitis. The chain joins TRBV11-2 to TRBJ2-7; 7 bases fit TRBD1. The specimen was blood, either unsorted or a sorted T cell fraction (not recorded which). For the CDR3, the DNA is TGTGCCAGCAGCTTAGAGCCGACAGGGTCTCACCACGAGCAGTACTTC. It codes for CASSLEPTGSHHEQYF.